This TCR beta chain was recorded in a study of T cells in Graves' hyperthyroidism and ophthalmopathy. General study results and limits: From stable hyperthyroidism, ophthalmopathy was separated by a 13 V-J model. Model output signaled ophthalmopathy a median about seven months ahead of onset.

The V segment lost 5 bases and the J segment 8 bases; nucleotides outside the gene matches: 6. The CDR3 contains 14 residues. Drawn at first hyperthyroidism diagnosis, the blood sample preceded any ophthalmopathy symptoms. Many counts were recorded for this clonotype. Its specificity is unknown. Amplification yielded TCR beta CDR3 regions, with RNA transcripts as the source. The TCR CDR3 first-round RT-PCR relied on the HTBI primer set. TCRdb reprocessed the multiplex PCR reads with MiXCR, giving one entry per CDR3 protein. Among around 340,000 distinct CDR3 sequences listed, roughly a sixth were seen once.

What was sequenced was blood. The rearrangement uses TRBV12-3 or TRBV12-4 and TRBJ1-4; TRBD1 matches 9 bases. The TCR sequence derives from a woman aged 25-40 years with Graves' hyperthyroidism that later progressed to Graves' ophthalmopathy. In nucleotides, the CDR3 is TGTGCCAGCAGTCCCGGGACAGGGAGAGAAAAACTGTTTTTT. Translating gives CASSPGTGREKLFF.